The 4 T cell receptor beta chains reported below all come from one sample, sequenced in a study of shared clonotypes between healthy human individuals (TCRdb year 2020). CD8 naive samples were obtained by positive selection for CCR7 among CD45RO-negative cells, yielding a CD45RA+CCR7+ population from which TemRA cells were excluded. Receptor amplification or capture employed the immunoSEQ multiplex PCR assay. In its TCRdb copy, this immuneACCESS table keeps in-frame sequences only and misses some clones. Where compared with another copy, unresolved V genes explain less than half of these, and the others have no known cause. Recorded for this sample are about 590,000 clones; 95% to 96% of them occurred a single time. The biggest ten clones account for less than 0.13% of the sample. The sample consisted of naive CD8+ T cells sorted from blood. The sample's cell subset or site label, decoded: CD45RA+CCR7+. Receptors were obtained from a woman aged 25-40 years in good health.

This chain links TRBV4-1 with TRBJ1-1; 8 bases fit TRBD1. Germline V lookup: CDR1 MGHRA, CDR2 YSYEKL. The CDR3 has 15 amino acids. The trim removed 1 base at V and 6 bases at J, leaving 7 bases unmatched. CDR3 in amino acids: CASSQAPGGVPEAFF. The CDR3 nucleotides read TGCGCCAGCAGCCAAGCCCCAGGGGGCGTACCTGAAGCTTTCTTT.

The chain is built from TRBV7-2 and TRBJ2-2, with 7 nucleotides matching TRBD2. V lost 3 bases, J lost 3 bases, and 13 bases stayed unmatched. CDR1 is SGHTA and CDR2 is FQGNSA in the germline V gene. This CDR3 region has 18 residues. Here the CDR3 DNA reads TGTGCCAGCAGCTTTCTGGCGGGAGTAAGGGTGGACACCGGGGAGCTGTTTTTT. Amino acids: CASSFLAGVRVDTGELFF.

This clone has a single count. V and J are TRBV6-1 and TRBJ2-5; 9 bases map to TRBD2. Germline CDR1 MNHNS, CDR2 SASEGT. The CDR3 has 15 residues. The V gene end was trimmed by 6 bases and the J gene end by 4 bases; junction bases not matched to a gene: 9. CDR3 amino acids: CASRNGTSRGETQYF. For the CDR3, the DNA is TGTGCCAGCAGGAATGGGACTAGCCGGGGAGAGACCCAGTACTTC.

This clone was observed a handful of times. CDR3 nucleotides: TGTGCCAGTAGTATACCGGGTTGGGCTGAAGCTTTCTTT. Encoded protein: CASSIPGWAEAFF. The chain has TRBV19 and TRBJ1-1, with D hard to call. The CDR3 has 13 residues. The germline V gene encodes CDR1 LNHDA and CDR2 SQIVND (reference sequence). Deletions cut 2 bases from V and 6 bases from J, with 10 bases between. Complete variable domain (other parts from reference TRBV19 and TRBJ1-1): DGGITQSPKYLFRKEGQNVTLSCEQNLNHDAMYWYRQDPGQGLRLIYYSQIVNDFQKGDIAEGYSVSREKKESFPLTVTSAQKNPTAFYLCASSIPGWAEAFFGQGTRLTVV.